The source of this T cell receptor (beta chain) is a study of early T cells in non-severe SARS-CoV-2 infection. Study as a whole: With bulk RNA from unsorted whole blood as input, sequencing yielded unpaired chains. Study-level results: Clonotype matching in VDJdb favored anti-spike CD8 responses and did not capture private and CD4 specificities.

Unique molecular identifier tags were affixed to discrete cDNA molecules. TCRdb reprocessed the 5' RACE reads via MiXCR and lists one record per CDR3 protein. The sample yields 60,000 to 75,000 distinct CDR3 sequences, approximately 10% seen once. This clonotype was counted at least ten times. What it recognizes is unknown. Germline assignment: CDR1 SQVTM and CDR2 ANQGSEA. V lost 4 bases to trimming and J lost 4 bases; unmatched junction nucleotides: 4. This CDR3 comprises 13 residues. The rearrangement links TRBV29-1 to TRBJ2-1; TRBD2 agrees at 7 bases. Sequencing used whole blood. This receptor was obtained from an adult who was a healthcare worker with PCR-confirmed SARS-CoV-2 infection or an uninfected control (not recorded which). CDR3 protein: CSVGGRVYNEQFF. The CDR3 bases are TGCAGCGTTGGCGGGAGAGTTTACAATGAGCAGTTCTTC.